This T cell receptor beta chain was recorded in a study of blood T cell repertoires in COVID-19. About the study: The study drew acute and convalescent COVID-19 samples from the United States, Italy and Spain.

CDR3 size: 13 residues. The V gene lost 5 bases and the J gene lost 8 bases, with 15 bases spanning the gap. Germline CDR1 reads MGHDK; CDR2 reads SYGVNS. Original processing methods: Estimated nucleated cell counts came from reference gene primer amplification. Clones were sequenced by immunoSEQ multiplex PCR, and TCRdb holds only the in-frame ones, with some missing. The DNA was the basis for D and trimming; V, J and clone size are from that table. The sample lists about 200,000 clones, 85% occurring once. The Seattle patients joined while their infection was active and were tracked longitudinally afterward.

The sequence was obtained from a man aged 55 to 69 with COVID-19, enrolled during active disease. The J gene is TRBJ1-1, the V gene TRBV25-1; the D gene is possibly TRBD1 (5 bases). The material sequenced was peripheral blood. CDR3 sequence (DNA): TGTGCCAGCAGTCGGACAAGCCCTGCGGAAGCTTTCTTT. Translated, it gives CASSRTSPAEAFF. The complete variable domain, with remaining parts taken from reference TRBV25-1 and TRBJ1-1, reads EADIYQTPRYLVIGTGKKITLECSQTMGHDKMYWYQQDPGMELHLIHYSYGVNSTEKGDLSSESTVSRIRTEHFPLTLESARPSHTSQYLCASSRTSPAEAFFGQGTRLTVV.